The 26 T cell receptor beta chains below all came from one sample that was sequenced in a study of human T cells and chemical hapten exposure (dated by TCRdb to 2020 to 2022). Preparation of the library involved RACE. These reads were obtained on a NextSeq 500. TCRdb ran its own pipeline on the public reads, namely fastp trimming at Q25 and MiXCR clone calling, and kept in-frame beta chains. Every distinct CDR3 protein forms one entry, paired with its most common genes and DNA. The sample has roughly 100,000 distinct CDR3 sequences on record, roughly 8% of them singletons. Around 3% of the sample is taken by the ten largest. The sample's time point, from its label and the paper: healthy volunteer bleed at 2 weeks. Total RNA was extracted from unfractionated whole blood collected in Tempus Blood RNA tubes. Material: whole blood. The receptors here all came from a female donor in good health. Some clones in this sample may be carry-over from other donors' samples.

Only a few counts were recorded for this clonotype. Written as DNA, the CDR3 is TGTGCCAGCAGTTTATGGACTAGCGGGAGTTATGATGAGCAGTTCTTC. The encoded protein is CASSLWTSGSYDEQFF. The chain carries TRBV6-5 and TRBJ2-1; 13 bases match TRBD2. In germline, CDR1 is MNHEY, CDR2 SVGAGI. With 4 bases clipped from V and 8 bases from J, the junction kept 8 bases outside the gene matches. This CDR3 comprises 16 residues.

This clonotype has just a few counts. The chain uses TRBV20-1 and TRBJ2-7; tentative D call: TRBD2 (6 bases). The CDR3 loop spans 14 amino acids. Trimming shortened V by 5 bases and J by 5 bases, and 19 bases separated the two germline ends. Germline-derived CDR1 and CDR2 are DFQATT and SNEGSKA (reference sequence). The CDR3 spells CSAPLGLGGNEQYF. DNA of the CDR3: TGCAGTGCTCCCCTTGGGCTAGGCGGGAACGAGCAGTACTTC.

This clonotype was detected only a few times. The rearrangement links TRBV7-3 to TRBJ2-3; the D call may be TRBD1 or TRBD2 (5 bases each). Germline values: CDR1 SGHTA, CDR2 FQGTGA. Trimming shortened V by 4 bases and J by 14 bases, and 19 bases separated the two germline ends. CDR3 size: 13 residues. The CDR3 sequence: CASSSTPSSGTYF. The CDR3 DNA is TGTGCCAGCAGCTCAACACCCTCCTCCGGGACGTATTTT. Using reference TRBV7-3 and TRBJ2-3 for the parts outside the CDR3, the full variable domain is GAGVSQTPSNKVTEKGKYVELRCDPISGHTALYWYRQSLGQGPEFLIYFQGTGAADDSGLPNDRFFAVRPEGSVSTLKIQRTERGDSAVYLCASSSTPSSGTYFGPGTRLTVL.

The rearrangement uses TRBV6-1 and TRBJ2-1; tentatively, D is TRBD1 (6 bases). The V end lost 1 base, the J end lost 8 bases, and 12 bases lay between the germline ends. The CDR3 extends over 14 amino acids. The germline V gene has CDR1 MNHNS and CDR2 SASEGT. Here the CDR3 DNA reads TGTGCCAGCAGTGAAGGGGGCGCAGGGGATGAGCAGTTCTTC. Translated: CASSEGGAGDEQFF.

This chain links TRBV29-1 with TRBJ2-1; D might be TRBD1 (6 bases). Germline V gene lookup returns CDR1 SQVTM and CDR2 ANQGSEA. Trimming pared 6 bases from V and 6 bases from J, leaving 12 bases between. This CDR3 contains 12 residues. The CDR3 DNA reads as TGCAGCGTAGCAGGACAGTTCAATGAGCAGTTCTTC. Translating gives CSVAGQFNEQFF.

This clonotype was seen just once. Sequence at one end of the junction differs from germline and may be a read error. The V call is TRBV3-1, the J call TRBJ2-3, with D possibly TRBD2 on 6 matching bases. Germline V CDR1 and CDR2: LGHDT, YNNKEL (reference sequence). This CDR3 has 16 residues. CDR3 DNA sequence: TGTGCCAGCAGCGCGGGGACTCCGACTGGCACAGATACGGAGTATTTT. The encoded protein is CASSAGTPTGTDTEYF.

This clonotype was counted only a few times. This rearrangement joins TRBV13 to TRBJ2-1; 14 nucleotides line up with TRBD2. The trim removed 5 bases at V and 1 base at J, leaving 10 bases unmatched. From germline, CDR1 is PRHDT and CDR2 FYEKMQ (reference sequence). The CDR3 is 19 residues long. CDR3 region: CASSPYGTSGSYSYNEQFF. The CDR3 coding sequence is TGTGCCAGCAGCCCTTACGGGACTAGCGGGAGTTATTCCTACAATGAGCAGTTCTTC.

The chain links TRBV7-2 to TRBJ1-1; 7 nucleotides align to TRBD1. Trimming removed 1 base from V and 3 bases from J; junction bases left unmatched: 5. The CDR3 is 15 amino acids. CDR1 SGHTA and CDR2 FQGNSA come from the germline V gene. The CDR3 nucleotides read TGTGCCAGCAGCTTAGTTTGGCAGGGGGACACTGAAGCTTTCTTT. Translation gives CASSLVWQGDTEAFF.

This clonotype was detected ten times or more. A junction end diverges from the germline sequence, so it may reflect a read error. This chain joins TRBV7-6 and TRBJ2-3, with D possibly matching TRBD2 (5 bases). The CDR3 consists of 13 residues. Germline CDR1 is SGHVS and CDR2 is FNYEAQ. The CDR3: CASSVALADTQYF. CDR3 bases: TGTGCCAGCAGCGTAGCGCTCGCAGATACGCAGTATTTT.

This clonotype appeared many times. The V call is TRBV7-3, the J call TRBJ1-1; D remains unclear. The ends were cut back, 5 bases at V and 1 base at J, with 11 bases in the middle. Germline V lookup: CDR1 SGHTA, CDR2 FQGTGA. The CDR3 contains 14 residues. The CDR3 region has the DNA TGTGCCAGCAGCCCAGTCGTGGGGAACACTGAAGCTTTCTTT. As protein: CASSPVVGNTEAFF.

This clonotype was seen more than once but under ten times. The chain couples TRBV7-9 to TRBJ2-5; TRBD1 matches 9 bases. Germline loops: CDR1 SEHNR, CDR2 FQNEAQ (reference sequence). The junction had 4 bases not matched to a gene; V was cut back by 4 bases and J by 4 bases. The CDR3 runs to 14 residues. Written as DNA, the CDR3 is TGTGCCAGCAGCTCCGGACAGGGGAGAGAGACCCAGTACTTC. Its protein is CASSSGQGRETQYF.

This clonotype has only a few counts. This sequence joins TRBV20-1 and TRBJ2-1; 13 nucleotides align to TRBD2. CDR3 length: 17 amino acids. Germline CDR1 is DFQATT and CDR2 is SNEGSKA (reference sequence). The trim removed 0 bases at V and 8 bases at J, leaving 10 bases unmatched. The CDR3 coding sequence is TGCAGTGCTAGAGATCTTCGGACTAGCGGGAGCATCTATGAGCAGTTCTTC. Translating gives CSARDLRTSGSIYEQFF.

This clonotype was seen a few times. V usage is TRBV19 and J usage is TRBJ2-6; the D call may be TRBD1 or TRBD2 (5 bases each). Trimming stripped 5 bases from V and 0 bases from J, with 14 bases between. The germline gives CDR1 LNHDA, CDR2 SQIVND (reference sequence). The CDR3 length is 17 residues. CDR3 in amino acids: CASSRDGLDSGANVLTF. CDR3 sequence (DNA): TGTGCCAGTAGTCGGGACGGTTTAGACTCTGGGGCCAACGTCCTGACTTTC.

The sample holds many counts of this clonotype. CDR3 nucleotides: TGTGCCAGCAGTACAAGACAAAGCCTCCCCTTACATAGCAATCAGCCCCAGCATTTT. Translated: CASSTRQSLPLHSNQPQHF. V and J are TRBV28 and TRBJ1-5, with D unresolved. Germline V gene data show CDR1 as MDHEN and CDR2 as SYDVKM. V dropped 5 bases and J dropped 0 bases, with 23 bases sitting between them. This CDR3 contains 19 residues.

This clonotype has just a few counts. The chain employs TRBV20-1 and TRBJ1-1; D unclear. From germline, CDR1 is DFQATT and CDR2 SNEGSKA (reference sequence). V was trimmed by 0 bases and J by 3 bases, leaving 8 bases between them. The CDR3 loop spans 13 amino acids. The CDR3 region is CSAREHFDTEAFF. The DNA of the CDR3 is TGCAGTGCTAGAGAACACTTCGACACTGAAGCTTTCTTT.

V is TRBV5-1 and J is TRBJ2-3; maybe TRBD2 (6 bases). The germline V and J ends were trimmed by 2 bases and 5 bases, with 27 bases remaining between them. The CDR3 is 19 residues long. The germline V gene has CDR1 SGHRS and CDR2 YFSETQ. The CDR3 reads CASSFGSGLNRLNIDTQYF. The DNA of the CDR3 is TGCGCCAGCAGCTTTGGGTCGGGACTTAACCGACTTAACATAGATACGCAGTATTTT.

The rearrangement joins TRBV2 to TRBJ2-3; D is perhaps TRBD1 (6 bases). CDR1 is SNHLY, CDR2 FYNNEI, per germline. The CDR3 totals 15 residues. Trimming removed 4 bases from V and 3 bases from J, with 14 bases in between. CDR3 residues: CASSATGKRTDTQYF. In DNA form, the CDR3 reads TGTGCCAGCAGTGCAACAGGGAAGAGAACAGATACGCAGTATTTT. The full variable domain, with the rest looked up from reference TRBV2 and TRBJ2-3, is EPEVTQTPSHQVTQMGQEVILRCVPISNHLYFYWYRQILGQKVEFLVSFYNNEISEKSEIFDDQFSVERPDGSNFTLKIRSTKLEDSAMYFCASSATGKRTDTQYFGPGTRLTVL.

This clonotype occurred many times. The chain joins TRBV3-1 to TRBJ1-6; 12 bases are shared with TRBD1. CDR3 length equals 15 residues. After removal of 4 bases from V and 10 bases from J, the junction contained 5 bases not matched to a gene. Germline V gene sequence: CDR1 LGHDT, CDR2 YNNKEL (reference sequence). The CDR3 sequence: CASSLGTGGESPLHF. CDR3 coding DNA: TGTGCCAGCAGCCTCGGGACAGGGGGCGAATCACCCCTCCACTTT.

This chain uses TRBV7-2 with TRBJ2-1; 9 bases are shared with TRBD2. Germline CDR1 SGHTA, CDR2 FQGNSA. The CDR3 loop spans 17 amino acids. V dropped 5 bases and J dropped 10; count of bases not matched to a gene: 18. In nucleotides, the CDR3 is TGTGCCAGCAGCCCGAAGGGGCGGGAGGGCCGTTATGGGGAGCAGTTCTTC. Translated: CASSPKGREGRYGEQFF.

This chain connects TRBV7-2 to TRBJ2-3; D unclear. The length of the CDR3 is 13 residues. Germline V CDR1 and CDR2: SGHTA, FQGNSA. Trimming took off 5 bases at V and 6 bases at J, with 12 bases between the two ends. CDR3 sequence reads: CASSPAFGDTQYF. The CDR3 bases are TGTGCCAGCAGCCCCGCCTTTGGGGATACGCAGTATTTT.

This clonotype occurred many times. The chain has TRBV20-1 and TRBJ1-5, with 7 nucleotides matching TRBD1. Germline CDR1 DFQATT, CDR2 SNEGSKA (reference sequence). The ends lost 2 bases at V and 7 bases at J; junction bases unmatched: 11. This CDR3 spans 15 amino acids. The CDR3 region has the DNA TGCAGTGCTAGACTCCCGGGACAGATGGAACAGCCCCAGCATTTT. Translating gives CSARLPGQMEQPQHF.

J is TRBJ2-7 and V is TRBV29-1; D possibly corresponds to TRBD2 (7 bases). This CDR3 comprises 15 residues. Germline CDR1 SQVTM, CDR2 ANQGSEA. The germline V and J ends were trimmed by 6 bases and 3 bases, with 21 bases remaining between them. CDR3 nucleotides: TGCAGCGTCGTATGGGCAGGGAGGGGGAACTACGAGCAGTACTTC. Its translation is CSVVWAGRGNYEQYF.

As to this clonotype: Compared with germline, one end of the junction differs, possibly owing to a read error. The chain has TRBV20-1 and TRBJ1-4; D uncertain. Germline CDR1 is DFQATT and CDR2 is SNEGSKA (reference sequence). The CDR3 covers 14 residues. The chain's CDR3 is CSARDPNYNEKPFF. DNA for the CDR3: TGCAGTGCTAGAGATCCGAACTATAATGAAAAACCGTTTTTT.

This clonotype has a handful of counts. The chain employs TRBV6-1 and TRBJ2-3, with 10 bases fitting TRBD2. V dropped 2 bases and J dropped 4; count of bases not matched to a gene: 6. CDR3 length: 16 amino acids. Germline CDR1 reads MNHNS; CDR2 reads SASEGT. The CDR3 coding sequence is TGTGCCAGCAGTGAATTGGCTAGCGGGAGCCCAGATACGCAGTATTTT. Translating it yields CASSELASGSPDTQYF.

The chain couples TRBV19 to TRBJ2-7; D gene unclear. CDR3 size: 13 residues. From germline, CDR1 is LNHDA and CDR2 SQIVND (reference sequence). Trimming took 3 bases from V and 1 from J, leaving 7 bases between them. CDR3 sequence reads: CASSMYRSYEQYF. In DNA form, the CDR3 reads TGTGCCAGTAGTATGTACAGATCCTACGAGCAGTACTTC.

This clonotype is classed as medium-sized (0.01 to 0.1%). The chain has TRBV5-1 and TRBJ2-1, with D possibly being TRBD2 (6 bases). This CDR3 contains 15 residues. The germline gives CDR1 SGHRS, CDR2 YFSETQ. V dropped 7 bases and J dropped 6 bases, with 20 bases sitting between them. CDR3 DNA sequence: TGCGCCAGCGCCCACACTAAAACTAGCATCAATGAGCAGTTCTTC. Translation gives CASAHTKTSINEQFF.